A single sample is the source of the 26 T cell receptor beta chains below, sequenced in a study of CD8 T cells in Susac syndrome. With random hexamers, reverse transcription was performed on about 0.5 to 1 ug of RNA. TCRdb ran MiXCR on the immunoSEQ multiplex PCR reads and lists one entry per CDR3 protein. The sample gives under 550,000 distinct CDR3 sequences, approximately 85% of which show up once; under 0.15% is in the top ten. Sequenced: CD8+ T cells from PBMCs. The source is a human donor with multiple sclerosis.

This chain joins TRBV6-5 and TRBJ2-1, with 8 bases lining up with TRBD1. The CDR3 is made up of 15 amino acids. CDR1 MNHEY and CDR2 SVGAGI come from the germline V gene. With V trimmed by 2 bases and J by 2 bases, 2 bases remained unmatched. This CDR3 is CASSYARGPYNEQFF. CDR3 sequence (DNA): TGTGCCAGCAGTTACGCCAGGGGGCCCTACAATGAGCAGTTCTTC.

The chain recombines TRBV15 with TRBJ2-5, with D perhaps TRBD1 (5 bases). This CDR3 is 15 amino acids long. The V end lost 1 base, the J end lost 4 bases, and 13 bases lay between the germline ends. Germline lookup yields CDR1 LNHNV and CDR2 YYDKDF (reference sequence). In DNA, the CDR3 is TGTGCCACCAGCAGAGTATGGGGAAGGGGAGAGACCCAGTACTTC. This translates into CATSRVWGRGETQYF.

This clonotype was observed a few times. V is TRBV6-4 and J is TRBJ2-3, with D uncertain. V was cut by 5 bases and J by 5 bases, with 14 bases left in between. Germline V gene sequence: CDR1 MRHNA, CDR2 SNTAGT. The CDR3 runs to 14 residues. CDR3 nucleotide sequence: TGTGCCAGCAGTCCCCGATTTGGCCAAGATACGCAGTATTTT. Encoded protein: CASSPRFGQDTQYF.

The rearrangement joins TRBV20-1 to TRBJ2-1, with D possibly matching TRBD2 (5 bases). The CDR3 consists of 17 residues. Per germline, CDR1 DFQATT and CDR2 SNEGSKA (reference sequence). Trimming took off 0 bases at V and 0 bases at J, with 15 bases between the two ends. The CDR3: CSARDSPLARSYNEQFF. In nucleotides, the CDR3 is TGCAGTGCTAGAGATTCCCCCCTAGCCCGCTCCTACAATGAGCAGTTCTTC.

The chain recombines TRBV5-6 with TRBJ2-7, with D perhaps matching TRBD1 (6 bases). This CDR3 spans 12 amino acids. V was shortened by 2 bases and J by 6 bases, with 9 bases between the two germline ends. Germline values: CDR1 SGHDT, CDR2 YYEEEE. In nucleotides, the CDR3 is TGTGCCAGCAGCTTTGCAGGGGCCGAGCAGTACTTC. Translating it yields CASSFAGAEQYF.

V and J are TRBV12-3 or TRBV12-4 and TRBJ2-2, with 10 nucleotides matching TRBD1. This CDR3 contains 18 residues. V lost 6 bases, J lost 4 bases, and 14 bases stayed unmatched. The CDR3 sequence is CASRPTRDRGSITGELFF. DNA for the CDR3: TGTGCCAGCAGGCCTACACGGGACAGGGGATCGATCACCGGGGAGCTGTTTTTT.

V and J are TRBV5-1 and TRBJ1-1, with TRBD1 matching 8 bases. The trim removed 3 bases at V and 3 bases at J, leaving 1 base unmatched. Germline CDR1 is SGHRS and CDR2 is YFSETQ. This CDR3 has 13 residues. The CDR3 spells CASSWTGYTEAFF. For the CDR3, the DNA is TGCGCCAGCAGCTGGACAGGGTACACTGAAGCTTTCTTT.

The CDR3 here is CASSVATSGDIQETQYF. The CDR3 DNA is TGTGCCAGCAGCGTAGCCACTAGCGGGGACATCCAAGAGACCCAGTACTTC. V gene TRBV9 combines with J gene TRBJ2-5, with 10 positions matching TRBD2. The germline CDR1 and CDR2 sequences are SGDLS and YYNGEE. V lost 0 bases and J lost 1; bases outside the gene matches: 6. The CDR3 is 17 residues long.

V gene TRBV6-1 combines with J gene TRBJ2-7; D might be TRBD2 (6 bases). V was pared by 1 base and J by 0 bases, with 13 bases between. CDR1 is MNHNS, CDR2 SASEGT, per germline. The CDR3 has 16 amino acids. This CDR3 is CASSEEVAGSSYEQYF. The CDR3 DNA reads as TGTGCCAGCAGTGAAGAAGTGGCGGGGTCCTCCTACGAGCAGTACTTC.

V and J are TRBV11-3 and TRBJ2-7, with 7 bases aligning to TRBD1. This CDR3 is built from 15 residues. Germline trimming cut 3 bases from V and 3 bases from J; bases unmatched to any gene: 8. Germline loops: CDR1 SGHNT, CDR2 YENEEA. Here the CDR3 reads CASSLTGSKDYEQYF. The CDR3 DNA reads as TGTGCCAGCAGCTTGACAGGGTCTAAGGACTACGAGCAGTACTTC.

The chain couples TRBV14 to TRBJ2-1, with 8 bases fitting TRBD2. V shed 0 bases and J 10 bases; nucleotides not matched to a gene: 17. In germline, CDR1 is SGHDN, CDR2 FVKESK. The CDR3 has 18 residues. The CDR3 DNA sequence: TGTGCCAGCAGCCAAGATCGGGGAGCGGGGGATCAGGATTGGGAGCAGTTCTTC. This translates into CASSQDRGAGDQDWEQFF.

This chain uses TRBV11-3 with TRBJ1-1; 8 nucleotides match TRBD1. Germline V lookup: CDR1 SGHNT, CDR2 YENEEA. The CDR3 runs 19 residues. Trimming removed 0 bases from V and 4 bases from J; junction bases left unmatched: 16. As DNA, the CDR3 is TGTGCCAGCAGCTTAGAGTGCTTGCAGGGGGCGGTTGGGGCCACTGAAGCTTTCTTT. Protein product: CASSLECLQGAVGATEAFF.

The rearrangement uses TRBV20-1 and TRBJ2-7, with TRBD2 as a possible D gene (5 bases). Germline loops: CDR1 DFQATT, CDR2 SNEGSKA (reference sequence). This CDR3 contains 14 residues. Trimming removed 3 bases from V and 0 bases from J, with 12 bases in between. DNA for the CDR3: TGCAGTGCTAGTAGTCCGGGGTCCTCCTACGAGCAGTACTTC. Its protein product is CSASSPGSSYEQYF.

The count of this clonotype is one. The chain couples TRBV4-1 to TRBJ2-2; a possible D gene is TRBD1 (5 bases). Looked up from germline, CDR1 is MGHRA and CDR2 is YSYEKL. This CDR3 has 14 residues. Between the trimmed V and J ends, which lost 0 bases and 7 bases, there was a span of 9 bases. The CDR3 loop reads CASSQEGAIGELFF. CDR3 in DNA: TGCGCCAGCAGCCAAGAAGGGGCGATCGGGGAGCTGTTTTTT.

The CDR3 coding sequence is TGTGCCAGCAGCCCCCCCGGGGCAGGCGGCGATAAAGATACGCAGTATTTT. It encodes CASSPPGAGGDKDTQYF. The gene calls are TRBV7-9 and TRBJ2-3; the D call may be TRBD1 or TRBD2 (5 bases each). Germline loops: CDR1 SEHNR, CDR2 FQNEAQ (reference sequence). V dropped 5 bases and J dropped 5 bases, with 23 bases sitting between them. The CDR3 runs 17 residues.

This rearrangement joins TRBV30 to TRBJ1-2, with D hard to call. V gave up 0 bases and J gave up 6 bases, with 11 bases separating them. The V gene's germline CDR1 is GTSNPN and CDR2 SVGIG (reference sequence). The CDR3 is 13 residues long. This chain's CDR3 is CAWSVSLSDGYTF. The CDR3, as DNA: TGTGCCTGGAGTGTCTCGCTCAGCGATGGCTACACCTTC.

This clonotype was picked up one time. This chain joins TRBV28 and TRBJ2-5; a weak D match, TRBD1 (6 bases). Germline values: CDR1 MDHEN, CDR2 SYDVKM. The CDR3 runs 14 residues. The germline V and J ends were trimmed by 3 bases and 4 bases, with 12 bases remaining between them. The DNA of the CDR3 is TGTGCCAGCAGTTTCAGGGGCTATAGAGAGACCCAGTACTTC. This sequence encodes CASSFRGYRETQYF.

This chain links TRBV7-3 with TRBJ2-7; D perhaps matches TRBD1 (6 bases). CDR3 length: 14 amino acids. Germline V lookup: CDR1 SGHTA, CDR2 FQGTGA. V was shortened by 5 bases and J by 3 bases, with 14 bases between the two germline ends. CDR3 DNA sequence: TGTGCCAGCAGCCCCGGGACACCCTACTACGAGCAGTACTTC. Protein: CASSPGTPYYEQYF.

DNA of the CDR3: TGTGCCACCGGTTATGGCGGACTCAATGAGCAGTTCTTC. This sequence encodes CATGYGGLNEQFF. This chain links TRBV27 with TRBJ2-1, with D possibly TRBD2 on 5 matching bases. The germline CDR1 and CDR2 sequences are MNHEY and SMNVEV (reference sequence). This CDR3 has 13 residues. V was shortened by 10 bases and J by 6 bases, with 16 bases between the two germline ends.

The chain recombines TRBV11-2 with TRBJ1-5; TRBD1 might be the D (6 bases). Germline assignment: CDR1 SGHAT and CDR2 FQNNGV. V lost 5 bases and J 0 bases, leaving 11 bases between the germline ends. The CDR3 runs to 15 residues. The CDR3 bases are TGTGCCAGCAGCCTTGGACAGCATAGCAATCAGCCCCAGCATTTT. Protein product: CASSLGQHSNQPQHF.

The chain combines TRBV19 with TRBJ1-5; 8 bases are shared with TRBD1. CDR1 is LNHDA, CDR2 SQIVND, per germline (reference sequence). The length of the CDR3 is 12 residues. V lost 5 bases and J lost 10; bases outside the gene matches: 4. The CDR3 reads CASSDRGGPQHF. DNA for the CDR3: TGTGCCAGTAGTGACAGGGGAGGCCCCCAGCATTTT.

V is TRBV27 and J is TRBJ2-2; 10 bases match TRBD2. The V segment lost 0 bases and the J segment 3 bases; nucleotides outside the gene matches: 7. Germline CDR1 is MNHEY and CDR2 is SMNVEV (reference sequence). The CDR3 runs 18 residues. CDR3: CASSLSGGGLADTGELFF. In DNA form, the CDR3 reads TGTGCCAGCAGTTTATCGGGGGGAGGACTAGCGGACACCGGGGAGCTGTTTTTT.

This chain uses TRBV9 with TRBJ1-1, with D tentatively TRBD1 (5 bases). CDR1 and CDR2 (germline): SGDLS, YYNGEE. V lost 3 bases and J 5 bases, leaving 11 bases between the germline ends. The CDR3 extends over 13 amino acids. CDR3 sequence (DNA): TGTGCCAGCAGCGGGGGCCCCGAGACTGAAGCTTTCTTT. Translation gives CASSGGPETEAFF.

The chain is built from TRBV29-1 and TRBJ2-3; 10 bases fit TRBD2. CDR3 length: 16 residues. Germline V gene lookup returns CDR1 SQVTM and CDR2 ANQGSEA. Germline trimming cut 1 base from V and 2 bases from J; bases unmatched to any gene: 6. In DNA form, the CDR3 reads TGCAGCGTTGAAGGTGGACTAGCGGAGACCACAGATACGCAGTATTTT. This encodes CSVEGGLAETTDTQYF.

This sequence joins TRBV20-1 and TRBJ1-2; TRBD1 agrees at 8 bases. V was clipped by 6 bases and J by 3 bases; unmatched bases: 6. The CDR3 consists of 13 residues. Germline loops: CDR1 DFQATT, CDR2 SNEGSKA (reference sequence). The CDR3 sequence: CSARTGNDYGYTF. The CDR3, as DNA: TGCAGTGCAAGGACAGGGAATGACTATGGCTACACCTTC.

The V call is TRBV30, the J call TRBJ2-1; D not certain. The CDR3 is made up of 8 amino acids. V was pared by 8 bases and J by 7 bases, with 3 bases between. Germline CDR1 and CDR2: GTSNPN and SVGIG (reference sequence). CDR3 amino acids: CAANEQFF. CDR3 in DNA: TGTGCCGCAAATGAGCAGTTCTTC.